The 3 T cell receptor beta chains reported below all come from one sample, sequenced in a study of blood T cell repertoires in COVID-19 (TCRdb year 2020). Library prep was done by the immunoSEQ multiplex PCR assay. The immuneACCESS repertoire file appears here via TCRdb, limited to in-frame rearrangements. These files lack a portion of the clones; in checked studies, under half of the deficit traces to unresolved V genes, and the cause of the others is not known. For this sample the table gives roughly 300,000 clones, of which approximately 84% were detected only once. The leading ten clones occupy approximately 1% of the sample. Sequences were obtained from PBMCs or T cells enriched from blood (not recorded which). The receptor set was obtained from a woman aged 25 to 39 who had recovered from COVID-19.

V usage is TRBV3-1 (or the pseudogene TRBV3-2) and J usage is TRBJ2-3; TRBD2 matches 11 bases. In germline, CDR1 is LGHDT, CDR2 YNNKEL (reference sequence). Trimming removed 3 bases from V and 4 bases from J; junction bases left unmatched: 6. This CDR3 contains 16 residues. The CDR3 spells CASSHAVAGGADTQYF. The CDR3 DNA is TGTGCCAGCAGCCATGCAGTAGCGGGGGGGGCAGATACGCAGTATTTT.

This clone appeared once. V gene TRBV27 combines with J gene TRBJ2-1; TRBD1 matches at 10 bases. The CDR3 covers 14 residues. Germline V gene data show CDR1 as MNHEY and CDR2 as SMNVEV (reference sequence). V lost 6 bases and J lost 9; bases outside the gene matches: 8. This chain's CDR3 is CASSLGQGEGEQFF. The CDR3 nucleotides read TGTGCCAGCAGCCTCGGACAGGGGGAGGGTGAGCAGTTCTTC.

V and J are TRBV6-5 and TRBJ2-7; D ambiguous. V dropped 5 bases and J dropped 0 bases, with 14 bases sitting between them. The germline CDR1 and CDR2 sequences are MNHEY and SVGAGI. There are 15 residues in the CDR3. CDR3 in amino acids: CASSQTSFSSYEQYF. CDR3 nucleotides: TGTGCCAGCAGTCAAACTTCCTTTAGCTCCTACGAGCAGTACTTC.